This TCR beta chain was profiled in a study of blood T cell repertoires in COVID-19. Whole-study context: There were acute and convalescent COVID-19 samples, and they came from the United States, Italy and Spain.

Generated by immunoSEQ multiplex PCR, the TCRdb table keeps only in-frame clones and is missing some. The table shows about 270,000 clones, with 70% to 90% occurring only once. Adults between roughly 18 and 95 years of age took part from 20 to 25 US areas. Participants had their cohort set by participant-reported clinical history. Germline V gives CDR1 MNHEY, CDR2 SVGAGI. The CDR3 totals 13 residues. With 6 bases removed from V and 3 bases from J, the gap between germline ends came to 9 bases. This TCR was recovered from a woman between 25 and 40 years old with acute COVID-19. Sequencing was performed on PBMCs or T cells enriched from blood (not recorded which). V and J are TRBV6-5 and TRBJ1-5; a possible D gene is TRBD1 (6 bases). This chain's CDR3 is CASRRTDNQPQHF. DNA for the CDR3: TGTGCCAGCAGACGGACAGACAATCAGCCCCAGCATTTT.